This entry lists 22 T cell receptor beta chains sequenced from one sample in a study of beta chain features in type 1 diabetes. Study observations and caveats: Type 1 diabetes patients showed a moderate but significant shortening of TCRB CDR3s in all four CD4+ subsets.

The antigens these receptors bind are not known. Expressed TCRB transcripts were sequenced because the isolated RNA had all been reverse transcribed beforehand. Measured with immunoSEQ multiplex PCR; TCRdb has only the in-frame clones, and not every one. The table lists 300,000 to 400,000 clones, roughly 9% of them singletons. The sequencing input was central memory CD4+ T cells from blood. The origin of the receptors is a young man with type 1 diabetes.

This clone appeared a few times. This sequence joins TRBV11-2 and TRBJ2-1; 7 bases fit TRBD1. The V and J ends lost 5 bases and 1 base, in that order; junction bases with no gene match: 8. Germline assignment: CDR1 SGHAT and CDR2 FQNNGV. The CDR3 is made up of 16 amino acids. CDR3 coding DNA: TGTGCCAGCAGCGATACCGGGACAGAGTCCTACAATGAGCAGTTCTTC. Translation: CASSDTGTESYNEQFF.

Written as DNA, the CDR3 is TGTGCCAGCTCACAAACAGGGGGCCACTATGGCTACACCTTC. The encoded protein is CASSQTGGHYGYTF. V usage is TRBV18 and J usage is TRBJ1-2; 9 bases agree with TRBD1. Germline-derived CDR1 and CDR2 are KGHSH and LQKENI. The V gene end was trimmed by 4 bases and the J gene end by 3 bases; junction bases not matched to a gene: 3. CDR3 size: 14 residues.

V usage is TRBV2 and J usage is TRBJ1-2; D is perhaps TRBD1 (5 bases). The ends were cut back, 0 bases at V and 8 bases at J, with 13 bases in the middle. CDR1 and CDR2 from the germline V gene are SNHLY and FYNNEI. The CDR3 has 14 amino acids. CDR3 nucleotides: TGTGCCAGCAGTGAAGCCTCTGGGACCTACGGCTACACCTTC. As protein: CASSEASGTYGYTF.

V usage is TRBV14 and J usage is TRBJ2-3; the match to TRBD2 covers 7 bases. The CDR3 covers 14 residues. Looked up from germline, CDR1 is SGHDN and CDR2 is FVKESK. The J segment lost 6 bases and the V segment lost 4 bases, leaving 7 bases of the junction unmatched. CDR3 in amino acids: CASSPGTNRDTQYF. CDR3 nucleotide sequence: TGTGCCAGCAGCCCCGGGACTAATAGGGATACGCAGTATTTT.

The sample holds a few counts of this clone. The CDR3 sequence: CASSYPTSTSNTGELFF. The CDR3 DNA sequence: TGTGCCAGCAGTTATCCCACCTCCACGTCGAACACCGGGGAGCTGTTTTTT. The V gene is TRBV7-2, the J gene TRBJ2-2; D unclear. CDR1 and CDR2 from the germline V gene are SGHTA and FQGNSA. V gave up 6 bases and J gave up 0 bases, with 17 bases separating them. There are 17 residues in the CDR3.

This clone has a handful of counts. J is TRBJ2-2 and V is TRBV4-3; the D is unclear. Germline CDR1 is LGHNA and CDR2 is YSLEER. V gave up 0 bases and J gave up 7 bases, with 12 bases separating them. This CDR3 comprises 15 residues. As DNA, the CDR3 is TGCGCCAGCAGCCAAGATCTCCCGACAAACGGGGAGCTGTTTTTT. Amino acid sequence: CASSQDLPTNGELFF.

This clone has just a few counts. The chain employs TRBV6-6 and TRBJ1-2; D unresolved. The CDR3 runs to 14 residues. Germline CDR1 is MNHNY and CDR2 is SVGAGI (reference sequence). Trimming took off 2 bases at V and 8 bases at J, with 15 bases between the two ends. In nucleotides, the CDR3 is TGTGCCAGCAGTTACGAGTGGGAATTAAGGGGCTACACCTTC. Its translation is CASSYEWELRGYTF.

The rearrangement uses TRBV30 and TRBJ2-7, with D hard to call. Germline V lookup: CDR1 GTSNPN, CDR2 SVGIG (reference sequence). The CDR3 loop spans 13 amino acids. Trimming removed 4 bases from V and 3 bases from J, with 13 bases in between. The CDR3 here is CAWNPGPRYEQYF. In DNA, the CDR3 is TGTGCCTGGAATCCAGGCCCTCGCTACGAGCAGTACTTC.

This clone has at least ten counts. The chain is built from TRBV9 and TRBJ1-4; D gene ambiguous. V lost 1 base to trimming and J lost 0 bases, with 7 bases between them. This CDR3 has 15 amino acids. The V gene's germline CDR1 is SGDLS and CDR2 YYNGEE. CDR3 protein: CASSVRPATNEKLFF. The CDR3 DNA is TGTGCCAGCAGCGTACGGCCTGCAACTAATGAAAAACTGTTTTTT. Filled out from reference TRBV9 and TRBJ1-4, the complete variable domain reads DSGVTQTPKHLITATGQRVTLRCSPRSGDLSVYWYQQSLDQGLQFLIQYYNGEERAKGNILERFSAQQFPDLHSELNLSSLELGDSALYFCASSVRPATNEKLFFGSGTQLSVL.

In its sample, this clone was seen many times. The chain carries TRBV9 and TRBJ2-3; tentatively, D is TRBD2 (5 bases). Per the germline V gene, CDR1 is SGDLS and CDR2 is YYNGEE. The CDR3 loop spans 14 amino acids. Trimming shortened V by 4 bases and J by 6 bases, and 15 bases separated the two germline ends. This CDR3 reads CASSFRTGGDTQYF. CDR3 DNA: TGTGCCAGCAGCTTTCGGACTGGTGGGGATACGCAGTATTTT.

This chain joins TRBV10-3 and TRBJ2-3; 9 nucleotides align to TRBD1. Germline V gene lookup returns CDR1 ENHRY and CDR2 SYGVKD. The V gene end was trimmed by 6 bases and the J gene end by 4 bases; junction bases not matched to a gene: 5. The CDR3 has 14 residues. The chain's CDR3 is CAIRGTGRADTQYF. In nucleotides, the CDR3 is TGTGCCATCAGGGGGACAGGGCGCGCAGATACGCAGTATTTT.

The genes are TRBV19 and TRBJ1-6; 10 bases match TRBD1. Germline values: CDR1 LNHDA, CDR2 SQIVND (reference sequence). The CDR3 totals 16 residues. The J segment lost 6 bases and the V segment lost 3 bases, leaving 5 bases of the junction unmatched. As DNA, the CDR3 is TGTGCCAGTAGTATCCTCCGGACAGGGGGTAATTCACCCCTCCACTTT. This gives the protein CASSILRTGGNSPLHF.

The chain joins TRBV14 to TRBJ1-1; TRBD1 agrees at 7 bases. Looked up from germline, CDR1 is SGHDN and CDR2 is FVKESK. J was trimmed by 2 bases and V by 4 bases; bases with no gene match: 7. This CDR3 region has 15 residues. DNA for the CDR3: TGTGCCAGCAGCCGCCAGGGGGGCCTTAACACTGAAGCTTTCTTT. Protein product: CASSRQGGLNTEAFF.

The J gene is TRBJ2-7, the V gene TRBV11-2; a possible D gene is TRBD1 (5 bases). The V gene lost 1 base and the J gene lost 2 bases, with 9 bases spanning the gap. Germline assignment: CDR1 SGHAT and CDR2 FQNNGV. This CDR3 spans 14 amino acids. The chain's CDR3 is CASSLGGGPYEQYF. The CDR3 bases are TGTGCCAGCAGCTTAGGGGGCGGCCCCTACGAGCAGTACTTC.

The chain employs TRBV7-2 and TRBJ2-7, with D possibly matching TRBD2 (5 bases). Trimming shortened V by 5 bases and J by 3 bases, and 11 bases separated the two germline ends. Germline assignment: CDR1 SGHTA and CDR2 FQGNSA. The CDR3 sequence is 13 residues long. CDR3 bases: TGTGCCAGCAGCCCGCCGGGGTTCTACGAGCAGTACTTC. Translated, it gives CASSPPGFYEQYF.

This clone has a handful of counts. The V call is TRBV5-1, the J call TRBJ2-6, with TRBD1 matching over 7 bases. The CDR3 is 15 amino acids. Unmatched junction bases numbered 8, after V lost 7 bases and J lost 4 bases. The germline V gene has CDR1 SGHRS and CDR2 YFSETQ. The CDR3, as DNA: TGCGCCAGCCAGGCAGGGGGTGCGGGGGCCAACGTCCTGACTTTC. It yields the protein CASQAGGAGANVLTF.

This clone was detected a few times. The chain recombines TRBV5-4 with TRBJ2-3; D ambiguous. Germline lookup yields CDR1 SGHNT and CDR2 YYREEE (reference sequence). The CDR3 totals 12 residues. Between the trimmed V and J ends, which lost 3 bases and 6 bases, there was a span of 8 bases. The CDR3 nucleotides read TGTGCCAGCAGCTCTGAGGCGGATACGCAGTATTTT. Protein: CASSSEADTQYF.

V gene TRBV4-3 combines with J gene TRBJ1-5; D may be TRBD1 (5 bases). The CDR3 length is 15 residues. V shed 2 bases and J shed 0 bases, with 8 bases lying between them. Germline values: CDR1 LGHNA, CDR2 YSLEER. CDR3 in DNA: TGCGCCAGCAGCCAACAGGGAAATAGCAATCAGCCCCAGCATTTT. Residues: CASSQQGNSNQPQHF.

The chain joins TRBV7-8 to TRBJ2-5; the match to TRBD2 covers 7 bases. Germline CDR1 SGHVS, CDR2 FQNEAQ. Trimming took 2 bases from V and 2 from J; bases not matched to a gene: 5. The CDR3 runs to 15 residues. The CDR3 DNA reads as TGTGCCAGCAGCTTACTAGCGGCCCTGCAAGAGACCCAGTACTTC. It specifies CASSLLAALQETQYF.

This CDR3 is CASSSVGTTRATEAFF. The CDR3 coding sequence is TGTGCCAGCAGCTCGGTAGGGACAACTAGAGCCACTGAAGCTTTCTTT. The chain links TRBV7-8 to TRBJ1-1; weak D call: TRBD1 (6 bases). V lost 4 bases and J 4 bases, leaving 19 bases between the germline ends. Germline-derived CDR1 and CDR2 are SGHVS and FQNEAQ. There are 16 residues in the CDR3.

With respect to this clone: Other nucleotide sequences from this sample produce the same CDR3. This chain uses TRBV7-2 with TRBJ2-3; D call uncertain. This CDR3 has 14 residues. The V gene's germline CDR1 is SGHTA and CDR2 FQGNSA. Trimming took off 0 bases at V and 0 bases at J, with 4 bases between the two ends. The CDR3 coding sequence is TGTGCCAGCAGCTTAGCCGGGAGCACAGATACGCAGTATTTT. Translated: CASSLAGSTDTQYF.

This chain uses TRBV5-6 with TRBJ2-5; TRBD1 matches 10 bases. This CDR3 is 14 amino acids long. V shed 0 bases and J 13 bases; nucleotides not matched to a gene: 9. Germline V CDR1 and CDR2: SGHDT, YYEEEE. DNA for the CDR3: TGTGCCAGCAGCTTGGGACAGGGGGCCCGGAAATGGTACTTC. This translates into CASSLGQGARKWYF.